The 9 T cell receptor beta chains reported below all come from one sample, sequenced in a study of cytomegalovirus exposure and HLA in healthy donors. The PCR used 60 Vbeta and 13 Jbeta primers. Sequencing was performed with immunoSEQ multiplex PCR; in TCRdb, only in-frame clones are kept and a portion is missing. The sample includes approximately 220,000 clones, roughly 83% of them seen just once. The sequenced sample consisted of PBMCs. These receptors were collected from a boy between 2 and 10 years old in good health and CMV-seronegative.

This chain uses TRBV5-1 with TRBJ2-1; D is undetermined. In germline, CDR1 is SGHRS, CDR2 YFSETQ. Trimming removed 4 bases from V and 9 bases from J, with 8 bases in between. This CDR3 region has 11 residues. CDR3 nucleotides: TGCGCCAGCAGCGGGCAGATTGAGCAGTTCTTC. This sequence encodes CASSGQIEQFF.

The V gene is TRBV5-1, the J gene TRBJ1-1; 9 bases map to TRBD1. The CDR3 totals 15 residues. Trimming took 2 bases from V and 2 from J; bases not matched to a gene: 4. CDR1 is SGHRS and CDR2 is YFSETQ in the germline V gene. The CDR3 spells CASSFGTGLNTEAFF. CDR3 DNA: TGCGCCAGCAGCTTCGGGACAGGGCTAAACACTGAAGCTTTCTTT.

The CDR3, as DNA: TGTGCCAGCAGCCAGCCTCCACTAGCGGGATTTGGCAATGAGCAGTTCTTC. Translation gives CASSQPPLAGFGNEQFF. V gene TRBV9 combines with J gene TRBJ2-1; TRBD2 aligns across 10 bases. CDR3 size: 17 residues. Trimming took 4 bases from V and 6 from J; bases not matched to a gene: 13. The V gene's germline CDR1 is SGDLS and CDR2 YYNGEE.

This clone was counted a single time. V usage is TRBV7-6 and J usage is TRBJ2-3; 8 bases are shared with TRBD2. The germline CDR1 and CDR2 sequences are SGHVS and FNYEAQ. J gave up 8 bases and V 5 bases, and 9 bases lay outside the gene matches. CDR3 size: 14 residues. As DNA, the CDR3 is TGTGCCAGCAGCCCCGGCGGGGGGCCGGGTACGCAGTATTTT. It is translated as CASSPGGGPGTQYF.

This sequence joins TRBV7-2 and TRBJ2-1; 7 bases are shared with TRBD2. Germline V CDR1 and CDR2: SGHTA, FQGNSA. V shed 1 base, J shed 6 bases, and the junction held 9 bases outside the gene matches. The CDR3 spans 16 residues. The CDR3 protein is CASSLELPSGINEQFF. CDR3 sequence (DNA): TGTGCCAGCAGCTTAGAGTTACCCAGCGGGATCAATGAGCAGTTCTTC.

This sequence joins TRBV5-4 and TRBJ2-7, with a tentative D call TRBD2 (6 bases). This CDR3 has 15 amino acids. Trimming pared 2 bases from V and 6 bases from J, leaving 18 bases between. CDR1 SGHNT and CDR2 YYREEE come from the germline V gene (reference sequence). The CDR3, as DNA: TGTGCCAGCAGCTTCACCCACGCCGGGGGAGGCGAGCAGTACTTC. This encodes CASSFTHAGGGEQYF.

The chain employs TRBV6-6 and TRBJ1-2; 7 bases fit TRBD1. CDR1 MNHNY and CDR2 SVGAGI come from the germline V gene (reference sequence). This CDR3 has 16 residues. With V trimmed by 0 bases and J by 7 bases, 11 bases remained unmatched. The CDR3 reads CASSYSAPAGGRGYTF. The DNA for the CDR3 is TGTGCCAGCAGTTACTCCGCGCCGGCAGGGGGTCGTGGCTACACCTTC.

The chain has TRBV19 and TRBJ2-5; 8 positions match TRBD2. Trimming cost V 5 bases and J 4 bases; bases outside gene matches: 3. Germline CDR1 reads LNHDA; CDR2 reads SQIVND (reference sequence). This CDR3 has 13 amino acids. This chain's CDR3 is CASSGLAGETQYF. Here the CDR3 DNA reads TGTGCCAGTAGTGGACTAGCCGGAGAGACCCAGTACTTC.

This chain connects TRBV4-2 to TRBJ2-7; TRBD1 agrees at 7 bases. V lost 0 bases and J lost 0; bases outside the gene matches: 5. The CDR3 extends over 16 amino acids. CDR1 and CDR2 from the germline V gene are LGHNA and YNFKEQ. The CDR3 here is CASSQEGQANSYEQYF. The CDR3, as DNA: TGTGCCAGCAGCCAAGAAGGACAGGCCAACTCCTACGAGCAGTACTTC.